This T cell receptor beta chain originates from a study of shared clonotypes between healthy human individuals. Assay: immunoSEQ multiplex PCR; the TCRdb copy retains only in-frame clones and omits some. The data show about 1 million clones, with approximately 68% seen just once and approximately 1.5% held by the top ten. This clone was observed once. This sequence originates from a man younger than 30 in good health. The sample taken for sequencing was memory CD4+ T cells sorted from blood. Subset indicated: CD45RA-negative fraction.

The CDR3 bases are TGTGCCTGGAGCCCTGACAGGGGCAGGACAGATACGCAGTATTTT. Translation gives CAWSPDRGRTDTQYF. V and J are TRBV30 and TRBJ2-3; 8 nucleotides agree with TRBD1. The CDR3 is made up of 15 amino acids. CDR1 GTSNPN and CDR2 SVGIG come from the germline V gene (reference sequence). Trimming took 3 bases from V and 3 from J; bases not matched to a gene: 8. The variable domain in full, completed from reference TRBV30 and TRBJ2-3, reads SQTIHQWPATLVQPVGSPLSLECTVEGTSNPNLYWYRQAAGRGLQLLFYSVGIGQISSEVPQNLSASRPQDRQFILSSKKLLLSDSGFYLCAWSPDRGRTDTQYFGPGTRLTVL.